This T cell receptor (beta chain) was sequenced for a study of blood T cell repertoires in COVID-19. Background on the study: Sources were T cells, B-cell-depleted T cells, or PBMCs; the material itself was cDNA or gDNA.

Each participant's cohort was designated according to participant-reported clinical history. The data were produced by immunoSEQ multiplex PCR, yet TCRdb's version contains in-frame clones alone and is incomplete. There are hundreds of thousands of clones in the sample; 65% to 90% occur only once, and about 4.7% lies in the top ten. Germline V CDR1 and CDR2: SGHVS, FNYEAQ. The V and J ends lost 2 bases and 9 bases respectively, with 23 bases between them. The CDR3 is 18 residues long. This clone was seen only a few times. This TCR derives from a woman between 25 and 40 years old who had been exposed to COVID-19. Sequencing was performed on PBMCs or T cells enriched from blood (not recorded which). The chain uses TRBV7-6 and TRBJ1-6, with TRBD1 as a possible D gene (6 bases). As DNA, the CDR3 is TGTGCCAGCAGCTTAACGGGCAGGAGAGGGGGATATGGTTCACCCCTCCACTTT. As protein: CASSLTGRRGGYGSPLHF.